This TCR beta chain was captured in a study of shared clonotypes between healthy human individuals. An assay was performed, and its level was deep. The genomic DNA of each subset was split evenly across several immunoSEQ plates. The protocol was immunoSEQ multiplex PCR, while the TCRdb copy is restricted to in-frame clones and leaves out a portion. The table lists 1,100,000 or so clones, around 78% of them singletons. V gave up 11 bases and J gave up 7 bases; unmatched junction bases: 7. This CDR3 contains 11 residues. Per germline, CDR1 MDHEN and CDR2 SYDVKM. Input material: memory CD4+ T cells from PBMCs. Subset meaning: CD45RA-negative fraction. The V and J genes are TRBV28 and TRBJ2-7, with 8 positions matching TRBD2. The sequence was collected from a man younger than 30 in good health. Some clones in this sample may be carry-over from other donors' samples. The CDR3 DNA is TGTGCCGCGGGCGGGAGGCGGGAGCAGTACTTC. Protein product: CAAGGRREQYF.